The following is a TCR beta chain sequence with its context. These data come from a study of T cell changes during pregnancy in multiple sclerosis. Sequencing used immunoSEQ multiplex PCR; TCRdb keeps in-frame clones, though not all of them. Counted here are about 21,000 clones, 85% to 95% occurring once; the ten biggest clones make up about 0.62%. The V and J ends lost 1 base and 1 base, in that order; junction bases with no gene match: 4. The CDR3 has 16 amino acids. CDR1 is SGHTA and CDR2 is FQGTGA in the germline V gene. Source: CD4+ T cells from peripheral blood mononuclear cells, taken in the third trimester of pregnancy. V and J are TRBV7-3 and TRBJ2-3, with TRBD1 identical over 8 bases. This TCR derives from a female donor with multiple sclerosis, enrolled in a pregnancy study. CDR3 bases: TGTGCCAGCAGCTTAATGGGGGACAGGTGCACAGATACGCAGTATTTT. Translated: CASSLMGDRCTDTQYF.